This T cell receptor (beta chain) came from a study of beta chain features in type 1 diabetes. In its sample, this clone was seen a few times. Reverse transcribing all isolated RNA meant expressed TCRB transcripts were sequenced. The data were produced by immunoSEQ multiplex PCR, yet TCRdb's version contains in-frame clones alone and is incomplete. The sample contains about 330,000 clones, 9.5% to 11% of which appear only once. CDR1 is SGHTA, CDR2 FQGNSA, per germline. The CDR3 is 13 amino acids. J gave up 0 bases and V 6 bases, and 2 bases lay outside the gene matches. Post-sort purity exceeded 95% for all sorted populations.

This chain links TRBV7-2 with TRBJ2-7; 7 nucleotides agree with TRBD1. The sequenced sample was naive CD4+ T cells from blood. This sequence originates from a woman aged 25 to 39 in good health. The CDR3 loop is CASRQGNSYEQYF. In nucleotides, the CDR3 is TGTGCCAGCAGACAGGGGAACTCCTACGAGCAGTACTTC.